A single sample is the source of the 18 T cell receptor beta chains below, sequenced in a study of blood T cell repertoires in COVID-19. Here immunoSEQ multiplex PCR was the method, and the copy in TCRdb shows in-frame clones only, minus some. This table holds more than 250,000 clones, around 86% found once. Material: peripheral blood. The origin of the receptors is a man younger than 35 with active or convalescent COVID-19.

The J gene is TRBJ2-7, the V gene TRBV5-6; D perhaps matches TRBD2 (5 bases). The CDR3 extends over 13 amino acids. Germline CDR1 is SGHDT and CDR2 is YYEEEE. V lost 4 bases and J lost 2, with 10 bases in between. In DNA, the CDR3 is TGTGCCAGCAGCAGAGGGTTCACCTACGAGCAGTACTTC. This encodes CASSRGFTYEQYF.

The table lists this clone with a count of one. The chain couples TRBV7-8 to TRBJ2-3, with 7 nucleotides matching TRBD2. CDR3 length equals 18 residues. Germline loops: CDR1 SGHVS, CDR2 FQNEAQ. The V gene end was trimmed by 4 bases and the J gene end by 2 bases; junction bases not matched to a gene: 15. CDR3 region: CASSSYRGEHEFTDTQYF. In DNA, the CDR3 is TGTGCCAGCAGCTCTTACCGGGGGGAACACGAATTCACAGATACGCAGTATTTT. The full variable domain, its missing parts supplied by reference TRBV7-8 and TRBJ2-3, is GAGVSQSPRYKVAKRGQDVALRCDPISGHVSLFWYQQALGQGPEFLTYFQNEAQLDKSGLPSDRFFAERPEGSVSTLKIQRTQQEDSAVYLCASSSYRGEHEFTDTQYFGPGTRLTVL.

The rearrangement links TRBV6-5 to TRBJ2-6; D unresolved. The CDR3 has 15 amino acids. Germline CDR1 is MNHEY and CDR2 is SVGAGI. Trimming removed 6 bases at V and 0 bases at J, with 9 bases between. Here the CDR3 DNA reads TGTGCCAGCAGGACTCATAGCTCTGGGGCCAACGTCCTGACTTTC. Translation gives CASRTHSSGANVLTF.

The chain joins TRBV28 to TRBJ1-5; D is perhaps TRBD1 (6 bases). The CDR3 is 14 residues long. The germline V gene encodes CDR1 MDHEN and CDR2 SYDVKM. Deletions cut 2 bases from V and 6 bases from J, with 11 bases between. CDR3 nucleotides: TGTGCCAGCAGTTTAACAGGGAAGTTTCAGCCCCAGCATTTT. This codes for CASSLTGKFQPQHF. Based on the CDR3 plus reference TRBV28 and TRBJ1-5, the full variable domain is DVKVTQSSRYLVKRTGEKVFLECVQDMDHENMFWYRQDPGLGLRLIYFSYDVKMKEKGDIPEGYSVSREKKERFSLILESASTNQTSMYLCASSLTGKFQPQHFGDGTRLSIL.

Comments on this clone: Distinct nucleotide sequences in the sample also encode this CDR3. J is TRBJ2-2 and V is TRBV11-2; maybe TRBD1 (6 bases). Germline assignment: CDR1 SGHAT and CDR2 FQNNGV. V was cut by 1 base and J by 0 bases, with 6 bases left in between. CDR3 length: 15 amino acids. The CDR3 DNA is TGTGCCAGCAGCTTAGGGACAGCGAACACCGGGGAGCTGTTTTTT. Translation: CASSLGTANTGELFF.

The V and J genes are TRBV6-5 and TRBJ1-3; tentatively, D is TRBD1 (6 bases). The CDR3 extends over 14 amino acids. V was shortened by 5 bases and J by 0 bases, with 8 bases between the two germline ends. CDR1 MNHEY and CDR2 SVGAGI come from the germline V gene. The CDR3 sequence: CASSQGPSGNTIYF. In nucleotides, the CDR3 is TGTGCCAGCAGTCAGGGGCCCTCTGGAAACACCATATATTTT.

The chain employs TRBV9 and TRBJ2-7; D is unclear. Deletions cut 0 bases from V and 3 bases from J, with 7 bases between. The CDR3 contains 13 residues. Looked up from germline, CDR1 is SGDLS and CDR2 is YYNGEE. The CDR3 sequence is CASSVGPLYEQYF. The CDR3 DNA follows: TGTGCCAGCAGCGTAGGGCCCCTCTACGAGCAGTACTTC.

The CDR3 sequence is CASSLAGGRLDTQYF. For the CDR3, the DNA is TGTGCCAGCAGCCTGGCGGGGGGGCGGTTAGATACGCAGTATTTT. The chain uses TRBV9 and TRBJ2-3; TRBD2 matches 9 bases. This CDR3 spans 15 amino acids. V dropped 4 bases and J dropped 5; count of bases not matched to a gene: 8. Germline CDR1 and CDR2: SGDLS and YYNGEE.

This chain joins TRBV5-1 and TRBJ1-5, with D hard to call. Germline V gene data show CDR1 as SGHRS and CDR2 as YFSETQ. V was cut by 3 bases and J by 7 bases, with 11 bases left in between. The CDR3 contains 13 residues. This CDR3 is CASSSGGSQPQHF. In DNA form, the CDR3 reads TGCGCCAGCAGCTCCGGCGGGTCGCAGCCCCAGCATTTT.

This clone was observed at least ten times. The V gene is TRBV2, the J gene TRBJ1-2, with D possibly matching TRBD1 (5 bases). V was trimmed by 2 bases and J by 7 bases, leaving 11 bases between them. This CDR3 spans 13 amino acids. CDR1 and CDR2 (germline): SNHLY, FYNNEI. The CDR3 here is CASSESRTFGYTF. DNA of the CDR3: TGTGCCAGCAGTGAATCGAGGACATTTGGCTACACCTTC.

This CDR3 reads CASRRPANYGYTF. Written as DNA, the CDR3 is TGTGCCAGCAGGCGTCCCGCTAACTATGGCTACACCTTC. This chain connects TRBV6-5 to TRBJ1-2, with unresolved D. With 6 bases removed from V and 0 bases from J, the gap between germline ends came to 8 bases. This CDR3 region has 13 residues. Germline V gene data show CDR1 as MNHEY and CDR2 as SVGAGI.

V gene TRBV19 combines with J gene TRBJ1-3; the match to TRBD1 covers 8 bases. The V segment lost 4 bases and the J segment 0 bases; nucleotides outside the gene matches: 5. Germline V gene sequence: CDR1 LNHDA, CDR2 SQIVND (reference sequence). This CDR3 has 16 amino acids. CDR3 DNA: TGTGCCAGTAGTAAGACAGGGGCCTTCTCTGGAAACACCATATATTTT. Encoded protein: CASSKTGAFSGNTIYF.

This chain joins TRBV28 and TRBJ1-2; TRBD1 aligns across 10 bases. The CDR3 covers 16 residues. Germline V CDR1 and CDR2: MDHEN, SYDVKM. The ends lost 3 bases at V and 0 bases at J; junction bases unmatched: 4. The CDR3: CASSFTGQGTNYGYTF. In nucleotides, the CDR3 is TGTGCCAGCAGTTTCACGGGACAGGGGACTAACTATGGCTACACCTTC.

The chain combines TRBV18 with TRBJ1-2; the D gene is possibly TRBD1 (5 bases). This CDR3 contains 18 residues. In germline, CDR1 is KGHSH, CDR2 LQKENI. V shed 0 bases and J shed 5 bases, with 22 bases lying between them. The CDR3: CASSPPGKGRSPSYGYTF. The CDR3 coding sequence is TGTGCCAGCTCACCACCGGGTAAGGGGAGGAGCCCCTCGTATGGCTACACCTTC. Drawing the rest from reference TRBV18 and TRBJ1-2, the complete variable domain is NAGVMQNPRHLVRRRGQEARLRCSPMKGHSHVYWYRQLPEEGLKFMVYLQKENIIDESGMPKERFSAEFPKEGPSILRIQQVVRGDSAAYFCASSPPGKGRSPSYGYTFGSGTRLTVV.

The chain links TRBV7-2 to TRBJ1-1; a possible D gene is TRBD1 (5 bases). V lost 1 base to trimming and J lost 1 base, with 7 bases between them. This CDR3 has 14 amino acids. Looked up from germline, CDR1 is SGHTA and CDR2 is FQGNSA. In DNA, the CDR3 is TGTGCCAGCAGCTTAGTGGGGGGGAACACTGAAGCTTTCTTT. It encodes CASSLVGGNTEAFF.

This rearrangement joins TRBV30 to TRBJ1-2, with D uncertain. This CDR3 is 13 amino acids long. Looked up from germline, CDR1 is GTSNPN and CDR2 is SVGIG (reference sequence). Trimming took 2 bases from V and 7 from J, leaving 14 bases between them. The DNA for the CDR3 is TGTGCCTGGAGTTTTGGAGACCCTTCTGGCTACACCTTC. This gives the protein CAWSFGDPSGYTF. Looking up the rest from reference TRBV30 and TRBJ1-2 gives the full variable domain: SQTIHQWPATLVQPVGSPLSLECTVEGTSNPNLYWYRQAAGRGLQLLFYSVGIGQISSEVPQNLSASRPQDRQFILSSKKLLLSDSGFYLCAWSFGDPSGYTFGSGTRLTVV.

The V and J genes are TRBV5-1 and TRBJ2-3; 7 nucleotides agree with TRBD2. The CDR3 spans 14 residues. Looked up from germline, CDR1 is SGHRS and CDR2 is YFSETQ. V lost 6 bases to trimming and J lost 7 bases; unmatched junction nucleotides: 11. The CDR3 loop reads CASNLGGKINTQYF. CDR3 bases: TGCGCCAGCAACCTCGGGGGGAAGATTAATACGCAGTATTTT.

This chain joins TRBV3-1 (or the pseudogene TRBV3-2) and TRBJ1-2, with D possibly being TRBD1 (6 bases). V was clipped by 3 bases and J by 4 bases, with 15 bases between them. The CDR3 sequence is 15 residues long. In germline, CDR1 is LGHDT, CDR2 YNNKEL (reference sequence). The CDR3 region is CASSQGMDSGYGYTF. The CDR3 region has the DNA TGTGCCAGCAGCCAGGGCATGGACAGTGGCTATGGCTACACCTTC.